This TCR beta chain was observed in a study of cytomegalovirus exposure and HLA in healthy donors. Overall study context: In an earlier analysis, around 120 million unique TCR beta sequences were found from approximately 170 million T cells. Among the roughly 400 genotyped donors, 81% were placed in the Caucasian-associated ancestry cluster.

Study-wide results and caveats: Fewer N-insertions than the approximately 680-donor mean were reportedly shown by an Asian-associated ancestry cluster in a later analysis.

Comment on this clone: Its cognate antigen is unknown.

The CDR3 covers 14 residues. From germline, CDR1 is MNHEY and CDR2 SMNVEV (reference sequence). V was shortened by 6 bases and J by 3 bases, with 15 bases between the two germline ends. Both 60 Vbeta primers and 13 Jbeta primers went into the PCR. The repertoire was sequenced with immunoSEQ multiplex PCR; TCRdb's copy has only in-frame clones and lacks some. The repertoire holds 200,000 to 250,000 clones, with around 85% as singletons. The V gene is TRBV27, the J gene TRBJ2-7; the D gene is possibly TRBD2 (5 bases). Source material: PBMCs. The clonotype comes from a human donor in good health. The CDR3 DNA sequence: TGTGCCAGCAGACATGACGGGATTCTCTACGAGCAGTACTTC. Translated, it gives CASRHDGILYEQYF.